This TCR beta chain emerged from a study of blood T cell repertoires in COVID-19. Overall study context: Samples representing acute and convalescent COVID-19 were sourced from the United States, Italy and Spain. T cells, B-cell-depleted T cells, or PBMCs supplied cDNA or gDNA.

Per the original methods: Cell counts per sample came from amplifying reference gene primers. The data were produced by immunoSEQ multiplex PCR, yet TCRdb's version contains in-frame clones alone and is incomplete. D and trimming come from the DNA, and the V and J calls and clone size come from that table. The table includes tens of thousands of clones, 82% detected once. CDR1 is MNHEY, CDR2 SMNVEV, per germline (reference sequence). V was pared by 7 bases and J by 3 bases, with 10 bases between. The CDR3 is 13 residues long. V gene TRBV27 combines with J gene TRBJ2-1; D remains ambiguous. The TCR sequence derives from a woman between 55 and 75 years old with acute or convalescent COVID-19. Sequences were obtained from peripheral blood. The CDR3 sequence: CASMRSLYNEQFF. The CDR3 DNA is TGTGCCAGCATGCGGTCCCTCTACAATGAGCAGTTCTTC.